The rows below give T cell receptor beta chains drawn from one sample of a study of blood T cell repertoires in COVID-19. Measured with immunoSEQ multiplex PCR; TCRdb has only the in-frame clones, and not every one. The table shows 30,000 to 40,000 clones, with about 86% occurring only once. The specimen was peripheral blood. Receptors originate from an elderly woman with active or convalescent COVID-19. Each CDR3 is given with its conserved first and last residue.

CDR3aa	j_gene	v_gene	len
CASSVGQGGQPQHF	TRBJ1-5	TRBV9	14
CASSPSVGGTNEKLFF	TRBJ1-4	TRBV5-4	16
CASGDDRDTEAFF	TRBJ1-1	TRBV19	13
CASSKVRDPNEKLFF	TRBJ1-4	TRBV21-1	15
CASSEMARRSGELFF	TRBJ2-2	TRBV2	15
CASSIRTGDAYGYTF	TRBJ1-2	TRBV19	15
CASSLGLIGAGELFF	TRBJ2-2	TRBV4-2	15
CASSDLDSSGSYNEQFF	TRBJ2-1	TRBV2	17
CASSFRVGEQYF	TRBJ2-7	TRBV5-4	12
CASSLTGQGSAGELFF	TRBJ2-2	TRBV7-3	16
CASISRGVGNTEAFF	TRBJ1-1	TRBV6-6	15
CASSTGSGNQPQHF	TRBJ1-5	TRBV2	14
CASSDPGQPSYNEQFF	TRBJ2-1	TRBV6-1	16
CASSTDPTAYNEQFF	TRBJ2-1	TRBV9	15
CASSLNRGSPLHF	TRBJ1-6	TRBV27	13
CASSLPGDNSPLHF	TRBJ1-6	TRBV7-6	14
CASSLQRAKGTGELFF	TRBJ2-2	TRBV7-3	16
CASSPVVVAVDNSPLHF	TRBJ1-6	TRBV18	17
CATSDWRSSGGNEQFF	TRBJ2-1	TRBV24-1	16
CASSLASGNLNTEAFF	TRBJ1-1	TRBV3-1/TRBV3-2	16
CASSFPQGGHQPQHF	TRBJ1-5	TRBV28	15
CASSWATGAQTSYEQYF	TRBJ2-7	TRBV5-4	17
CASSYSTSGRTDTQYF	TRBJ2-3	TRBV6-5	16
CASSNSPDSSYEQYF	TRBJ2-7	TRBV6-5	15